The T cell receptor (beta chain) described here comes from a study of cytomegalovirus exposure and HLA in healthy donors. Vbeta (60) and Jbeta (13) primers were used in the PCR. Only in-frame clones appear in the TCRdb table, and some are missing; sequencing was by immunoSEQ multiplex PCR. The table includes 150,000 to 200,000 clones, 60% to 85% detected once. This CDR3 has 16 residues. Germline V gene sequence: CDR1 SEHNR, CDR2 FQNEAQ (reference sequence). V shed 7 bases, J shed 1 base, and the junction held 11 bases outside the gene matches. The rearrangement links TRBV7-9 to TRBJ2-3, with 7 bases matching TRBD2. The source of this sequence is a female donor in good health and CMV-seronegative. What was sequenced was PBMCs. The CDR3 here is CASTPWGEGRTDTQYF. The DNA for the CDR3 is TGTGCCAGCACCCCCTGGGGGGAGGGCCGCACAGATACGCAGTATTTT.